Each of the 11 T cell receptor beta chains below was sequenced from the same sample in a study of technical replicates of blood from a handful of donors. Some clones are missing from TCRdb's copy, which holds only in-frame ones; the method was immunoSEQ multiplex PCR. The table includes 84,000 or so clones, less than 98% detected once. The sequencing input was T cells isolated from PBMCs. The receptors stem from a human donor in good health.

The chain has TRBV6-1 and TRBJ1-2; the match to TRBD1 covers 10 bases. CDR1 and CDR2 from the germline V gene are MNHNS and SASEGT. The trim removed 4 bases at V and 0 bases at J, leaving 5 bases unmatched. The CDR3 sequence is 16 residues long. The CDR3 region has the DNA TGTGCCAGCAGTGGGGGGACAGGGGCCGCTAACTATGGCTACACCTTC. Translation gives CASSGGTGAANYGYTF.

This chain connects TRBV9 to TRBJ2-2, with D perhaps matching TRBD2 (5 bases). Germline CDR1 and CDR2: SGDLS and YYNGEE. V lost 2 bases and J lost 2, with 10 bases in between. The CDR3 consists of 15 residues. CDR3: CASSVSLGNTGELFF. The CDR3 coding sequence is TGTGCCAGCAGCGTGTCACTAGGTAACACCGGGGAGCTGTTTTTT.

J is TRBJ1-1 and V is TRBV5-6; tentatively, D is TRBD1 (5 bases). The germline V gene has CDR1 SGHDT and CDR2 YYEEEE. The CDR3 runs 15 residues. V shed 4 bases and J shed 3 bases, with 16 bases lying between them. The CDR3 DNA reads TGTGCCAGCAGCCCGACGAGGAGGGGTTACACTGAAGCTTTCTTT. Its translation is CASSPTRRGYTEAFF.

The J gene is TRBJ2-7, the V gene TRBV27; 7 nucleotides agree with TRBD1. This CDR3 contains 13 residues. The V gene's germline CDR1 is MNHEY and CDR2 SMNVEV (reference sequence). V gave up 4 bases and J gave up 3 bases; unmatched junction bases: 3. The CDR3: CASSSWTGYEQYF. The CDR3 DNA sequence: TGTGCCAGCAGTTCCTGGACAGGCTACGAGCAGTACTTC.

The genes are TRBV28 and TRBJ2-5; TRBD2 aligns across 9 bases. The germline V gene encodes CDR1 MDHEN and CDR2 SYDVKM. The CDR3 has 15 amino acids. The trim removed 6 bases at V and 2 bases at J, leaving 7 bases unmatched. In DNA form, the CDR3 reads TGTGCCAGCAGCCCGACTAGCGGTTCTCAAGAGACCCAGTACTTC. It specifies CASSPTSGSQETQYF.

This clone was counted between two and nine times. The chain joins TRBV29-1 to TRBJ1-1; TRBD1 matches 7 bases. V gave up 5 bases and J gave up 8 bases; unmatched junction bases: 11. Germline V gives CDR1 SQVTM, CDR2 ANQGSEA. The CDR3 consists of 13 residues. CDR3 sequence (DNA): TGCAGCGTTCATACCAGAATGACAGGGGAAGCTTTCTTT. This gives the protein CSVHTRMTGEAFF.

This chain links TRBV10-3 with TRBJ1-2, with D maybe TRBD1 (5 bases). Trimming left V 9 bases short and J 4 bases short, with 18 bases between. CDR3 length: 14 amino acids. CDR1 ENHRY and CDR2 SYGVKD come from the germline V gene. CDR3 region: CAIGGSRSSYGYTF. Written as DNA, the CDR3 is TGTGCCATTGGGGGGAGCAGATCTAGCTATGGCTACACCTTC.

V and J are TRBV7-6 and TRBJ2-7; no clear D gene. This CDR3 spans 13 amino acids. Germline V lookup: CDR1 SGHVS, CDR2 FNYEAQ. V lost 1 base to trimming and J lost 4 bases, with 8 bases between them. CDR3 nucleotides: TGTGCCAGCAGCTTAGGTGAGAGGTACGAGCAGTACTTC. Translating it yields CASSLGERYEQYF.

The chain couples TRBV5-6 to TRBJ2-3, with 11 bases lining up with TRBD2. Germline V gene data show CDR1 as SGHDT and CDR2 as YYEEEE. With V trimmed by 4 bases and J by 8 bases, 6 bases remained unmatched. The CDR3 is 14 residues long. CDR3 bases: TGTGCCAGCAGCCTAGGGACTAGCGGAGGTACGCAGTATTTT. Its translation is CASSLGTSGGTQYF.

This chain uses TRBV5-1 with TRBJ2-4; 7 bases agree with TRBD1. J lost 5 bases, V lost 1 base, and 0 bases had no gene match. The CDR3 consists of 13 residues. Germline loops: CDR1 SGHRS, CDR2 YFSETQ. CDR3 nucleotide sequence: TGCGCCAGCAGCTTGACAGGGGAAAACATTCAGTACTTC. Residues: CASSLTGENIQYF. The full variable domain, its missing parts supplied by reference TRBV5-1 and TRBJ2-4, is KAGVTQTPRYLIKTRGQQVTLSCSPISGHRSVSWYQQTPGQGLQFLFEYFSETQRNKGNFPGRFSGRQFSNSRSEMNVSTLELGDSALYLCASSLTGENIQYFGAGTRLSVL.

CDR3 sequence reads: CSVPDRVYGYTF. The CDR3 coding sequence is TGCAGCGTTCCGGACAGGGTTTATGGCTACACCTTC. The chain carries TRBV29-1 and TRBJ1-2, with 8 bases fitting TRBD1. Germline trimming cut 5 bases from V and 5 bases from J; bases unmatched to any gene: 4. Germline CDR1 is SQVTM and CDR2 is ANQGSEA. The CDR3 is 12 amino acids. The full variable domain, its missing parts supplied by reference TRBV29-1 and TRBJ1-2, is SAVISQKPSRDICQRGTSLTIQCQVDSQVTMMFWYRQQPGQSLTLIATANQGSEATYESGFVIDKFPISRPNLTFSTLTVSNMSPEDSSIYLCSVPDRVYGYTFGSGTRLTVV.